The sample holds one count of the clone carrying this T cell receptor beta chain. The identical CDR3 is also encoded by other nucleotide sequences in the sample. The repertoire was sequenced with immunoSEQ multiplex PCR; TCRdb's copy has only in-frame clones and lacks some. The repertoire has under 200,000 clones, about 88% of them found once; the top ten carry approximately 2%. The CDR3 length is 17 residues. Trimming removed 5 bases from V and 2 bases from J; junction bases left unmatched: 6. Germline-derived CDR1 and CDR2 are SGHRS and YFSETQ. This sample is drawn from a study of blood T cell repertoires in COVID-19. Study summary: The analysed material was cDNA or gDNA that came from T cells, B-cell-depleted T cells, or PBMCs.

The sample consisted of peripheral blood. This sequence was found in a man aged 45-65 years who had recovered from COVID-19. The chain uses TRBV5-1 and TRBJ2-2; 13 bases match TRBD2. CDR3 coding DNA: TGCGCCAGCAGTTGGACTAGCGGGAGTCCCAACACCGGGGAGCTGTTTTTT. Amino acid sequence: CASSWTSGSPNTGELFF.